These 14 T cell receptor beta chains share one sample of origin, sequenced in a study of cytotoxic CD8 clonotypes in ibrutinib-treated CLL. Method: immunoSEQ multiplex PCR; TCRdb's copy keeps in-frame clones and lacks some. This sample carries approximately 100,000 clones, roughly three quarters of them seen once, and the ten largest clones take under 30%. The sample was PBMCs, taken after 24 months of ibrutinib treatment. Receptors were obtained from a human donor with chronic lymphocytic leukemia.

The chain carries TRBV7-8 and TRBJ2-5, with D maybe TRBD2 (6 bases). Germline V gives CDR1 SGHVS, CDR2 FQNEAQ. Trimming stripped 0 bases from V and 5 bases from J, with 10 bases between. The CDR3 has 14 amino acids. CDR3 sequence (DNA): TGTGCCAGCAGCTTAGCGAACCGGGGGGAGACCCAGTACTTC. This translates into CASSLANRGETQYF.

Here the CDR3 reads CASSQDGSTDTQYF. CDR3 DNA: TGCGCCAGCAGCCAAGACGGCAGCACAGATACGCAGTATTTT. V usage is TRBV4-1 and J usage is TRBJ2-3; D not resolved. V was pared by 0 bases and J by 0 bases, with 4 bases between. This CDR3 has 14 residues. The germline V gene has CDR1 MGHRA and CDR2 YSYEKL.

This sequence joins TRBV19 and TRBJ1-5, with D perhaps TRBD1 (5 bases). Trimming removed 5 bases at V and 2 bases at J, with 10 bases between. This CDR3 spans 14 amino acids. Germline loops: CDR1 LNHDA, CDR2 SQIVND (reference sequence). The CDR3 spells CASSSGGGNQPQHF. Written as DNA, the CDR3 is TGTGCCAGTAGTTCGGGGGGAGGCAATCAGCCCCAGCATTTT.

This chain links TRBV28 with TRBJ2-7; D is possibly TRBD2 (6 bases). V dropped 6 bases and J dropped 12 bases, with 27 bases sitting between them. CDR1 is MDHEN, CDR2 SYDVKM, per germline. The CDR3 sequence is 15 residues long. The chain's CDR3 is CASSPGDSGPGYRYF. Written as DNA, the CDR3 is TGTGCCAGCAGCCCCGGGGACTCCGGACCGGGATATCGGTACTTC.

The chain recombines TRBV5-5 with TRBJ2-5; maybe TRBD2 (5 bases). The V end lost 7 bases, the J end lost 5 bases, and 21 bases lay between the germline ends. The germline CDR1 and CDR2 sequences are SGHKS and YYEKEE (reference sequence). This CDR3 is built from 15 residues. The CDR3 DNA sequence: TGTGCCAGCGCCCCGGGCCTAGCACCAGAGGAGACCCAGTACTTC. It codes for CASAPGLAPEETQYF.

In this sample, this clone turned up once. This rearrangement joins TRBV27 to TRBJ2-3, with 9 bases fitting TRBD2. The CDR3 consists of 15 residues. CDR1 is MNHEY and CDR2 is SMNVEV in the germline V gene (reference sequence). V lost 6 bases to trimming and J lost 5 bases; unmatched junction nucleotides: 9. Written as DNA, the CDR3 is TGTGCCAGCAGGGGCTGGGGACTAGCTCAAGATACGCAGTATTTT. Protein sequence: CASRGWGLAQDTQYF.

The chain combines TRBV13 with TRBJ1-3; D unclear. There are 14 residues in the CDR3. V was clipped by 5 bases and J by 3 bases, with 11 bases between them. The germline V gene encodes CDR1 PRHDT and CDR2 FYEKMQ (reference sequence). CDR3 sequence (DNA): TGTGCCAGCAGCCCATTAGGCATTGGAAACACCATATATTTT. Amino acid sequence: CASSPLGIGNTIYF.

This chain's CDR3 is CSARSAYEQYF. CDR3 coding DNA: TGCAGTGCTAGAAGCGCATACGAGCAGTACTTC. This rearrangement joins TRBV20-1 to TRBJ2-7; D call uncertain. Between the trimmed V and J ends, which lost 2 bases and 4 bases, there was a span of 6 bases. CDR1 is DFQATT and CDR2 is SNEGSKA in the germline V gene (reference sequence). The CDR3 runs 11 residues.

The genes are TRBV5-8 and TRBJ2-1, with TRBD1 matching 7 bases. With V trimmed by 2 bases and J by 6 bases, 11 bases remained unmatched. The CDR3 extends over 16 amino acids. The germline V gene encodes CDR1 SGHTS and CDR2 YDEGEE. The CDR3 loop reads CASSFYQGVRSNEQFF. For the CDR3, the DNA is TGTGCCAGCAGCTTTTACCAGGGGGTAAGGAGCAATGAGCAGTTCTTC.

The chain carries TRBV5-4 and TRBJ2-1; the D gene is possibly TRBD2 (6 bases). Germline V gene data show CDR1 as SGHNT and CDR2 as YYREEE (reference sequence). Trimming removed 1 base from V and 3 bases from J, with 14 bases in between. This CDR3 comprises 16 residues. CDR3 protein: CASSLSAGTYYNEQFF. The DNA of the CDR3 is TGTGCCAGCAGCTTGTCTGCGGGGACTTACTACAATGAGCAGTTCTTC.

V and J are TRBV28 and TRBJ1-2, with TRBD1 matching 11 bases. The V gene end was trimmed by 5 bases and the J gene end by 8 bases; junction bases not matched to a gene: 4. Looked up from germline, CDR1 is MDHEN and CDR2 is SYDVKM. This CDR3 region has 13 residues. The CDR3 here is CASSPGTGGGYTF. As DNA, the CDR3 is TGTGCCAGCAGTCCAGGGACAGGGGGAGGCTACACCTTC.

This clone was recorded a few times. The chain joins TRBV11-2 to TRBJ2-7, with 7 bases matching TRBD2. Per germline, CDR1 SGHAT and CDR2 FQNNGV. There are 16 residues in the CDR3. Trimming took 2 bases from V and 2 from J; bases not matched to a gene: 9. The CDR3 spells CASSLSRGGRTYEQYF. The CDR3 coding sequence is TGTGCCAGCAGCTTATCGAGGGGCGGGAGAACCTACGAGCAGTACTTC.

The CDR3 loop reads CASSLAGGAHGYTF. CDR3 coding DNA: TGCGCCAGCAGCTTGGCCGGGGGGGCGCATGGCTACACCTTC. The chain couples TRBV5-1 to TRBJ1-2; TRBD1 might be the D (6 bases). The CDR3 runs 14 residues. Germline CDR1 SGHRS, CDR2 YFSETQ. Deletions cut 0 bases from V and 6 bases from J, with 12 bases between. Full variable domain (remainder filled in from reference TRBV5-1 and TRBJ1-2): KAGVTQTPRYLIKTRGQQVTLSCSPISGHRSVSWYQQTPGQGLQFLFEYFSETQRNKGNFPGRFSGRQFSNSRSEMNVSTLELGDSALYLCASSLAGGAHGYTFGSGTRLTVV.

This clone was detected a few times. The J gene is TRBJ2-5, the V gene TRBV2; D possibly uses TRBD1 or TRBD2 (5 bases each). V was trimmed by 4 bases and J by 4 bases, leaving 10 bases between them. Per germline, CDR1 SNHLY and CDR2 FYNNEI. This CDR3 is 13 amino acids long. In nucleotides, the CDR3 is TGTGCCAGCAGTGCGGCAGGGAGAGAGACCCAGTACTTC. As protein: CASSAAGRETQYF.